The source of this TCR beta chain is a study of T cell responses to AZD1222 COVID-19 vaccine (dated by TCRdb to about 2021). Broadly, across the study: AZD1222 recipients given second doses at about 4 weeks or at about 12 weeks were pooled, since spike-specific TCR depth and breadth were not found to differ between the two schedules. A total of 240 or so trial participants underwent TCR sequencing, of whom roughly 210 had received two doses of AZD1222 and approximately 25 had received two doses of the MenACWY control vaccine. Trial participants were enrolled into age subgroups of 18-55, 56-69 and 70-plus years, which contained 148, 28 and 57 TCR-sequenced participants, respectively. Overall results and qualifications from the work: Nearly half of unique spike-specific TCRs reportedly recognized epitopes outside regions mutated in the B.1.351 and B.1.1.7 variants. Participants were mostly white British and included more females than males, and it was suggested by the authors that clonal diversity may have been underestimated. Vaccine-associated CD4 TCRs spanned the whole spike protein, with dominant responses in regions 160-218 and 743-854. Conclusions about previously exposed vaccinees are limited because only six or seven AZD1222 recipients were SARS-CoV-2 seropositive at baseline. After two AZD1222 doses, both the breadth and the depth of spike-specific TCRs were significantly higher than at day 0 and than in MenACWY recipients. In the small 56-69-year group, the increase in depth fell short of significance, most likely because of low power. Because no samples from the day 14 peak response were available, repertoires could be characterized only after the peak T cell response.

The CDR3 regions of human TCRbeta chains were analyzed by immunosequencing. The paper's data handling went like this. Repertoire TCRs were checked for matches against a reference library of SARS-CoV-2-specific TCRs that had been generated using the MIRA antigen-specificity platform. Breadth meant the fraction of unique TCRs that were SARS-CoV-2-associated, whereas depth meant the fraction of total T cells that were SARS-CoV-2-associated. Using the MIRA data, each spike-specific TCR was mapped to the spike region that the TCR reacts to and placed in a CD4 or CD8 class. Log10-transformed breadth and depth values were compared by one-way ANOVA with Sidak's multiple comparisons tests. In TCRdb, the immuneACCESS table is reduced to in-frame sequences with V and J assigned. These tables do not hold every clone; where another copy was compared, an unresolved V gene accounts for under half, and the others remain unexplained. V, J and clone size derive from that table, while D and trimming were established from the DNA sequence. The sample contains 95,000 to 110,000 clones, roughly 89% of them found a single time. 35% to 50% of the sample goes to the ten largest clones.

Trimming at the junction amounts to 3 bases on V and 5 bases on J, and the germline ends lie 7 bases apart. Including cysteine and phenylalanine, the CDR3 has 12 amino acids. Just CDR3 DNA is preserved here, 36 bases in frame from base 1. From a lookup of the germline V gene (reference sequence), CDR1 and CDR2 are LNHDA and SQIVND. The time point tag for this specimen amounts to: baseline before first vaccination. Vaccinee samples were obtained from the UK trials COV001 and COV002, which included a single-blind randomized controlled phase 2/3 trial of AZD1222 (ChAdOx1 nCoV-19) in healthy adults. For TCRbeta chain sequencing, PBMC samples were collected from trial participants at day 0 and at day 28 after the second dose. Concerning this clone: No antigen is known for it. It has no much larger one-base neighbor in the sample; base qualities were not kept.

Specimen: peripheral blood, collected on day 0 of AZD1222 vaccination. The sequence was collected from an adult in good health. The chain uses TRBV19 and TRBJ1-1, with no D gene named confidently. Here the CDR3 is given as CASSMRETEAFF. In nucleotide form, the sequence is TGTGCCAGTAGTATGAGGGAGACTGAAGCTTTCTTT.